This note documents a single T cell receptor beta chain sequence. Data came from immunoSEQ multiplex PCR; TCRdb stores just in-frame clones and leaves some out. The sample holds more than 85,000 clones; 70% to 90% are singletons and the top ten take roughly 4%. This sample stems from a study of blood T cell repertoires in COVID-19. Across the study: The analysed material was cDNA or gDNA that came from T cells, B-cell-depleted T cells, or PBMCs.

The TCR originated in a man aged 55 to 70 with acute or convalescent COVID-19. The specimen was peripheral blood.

CDR3 nucleotides: TGTGCCACCATCGAGGTTGATGCACGTGGGACTCCAAATACCGGCTCTGGGGCCAACGTCCTGACTTTC. Its protein is CATIEVDARGTPNTGSGANVLTF. This sequence joins TRBV24-1 and TRBJ2-6; D is perhaps TRBD2 (6 bases). The V gene's germline CDR1 is KGHDR and CDR2 SFDVKD. Trimming pared 8 bases from V and 0 bases from J, leaving 34 bases between. This CDR3 spans 23 amino acids.